The rows below give T cell receptor beta chains drawn from one sample of a study of T cells after yellow fever vaccination. TCRdb fed the 5' RACE reads into MiXCR, producing one record per CDR3 protein. The sample holds approximately 70,000 distinct CDR3 sequences, 6.5% seen once. Sequences were derived from CD8+ T cells sorted from PBMCs, sampled more than 35 days after the first yellow fever vaccination. The source of these receptors is a young man who received the YFV17D yellow fever vaccine. Each CDR3 is given with its conserved first and last residue. Each record gives: clone size, V gene, J gene, D gene, CDR3 DNA, CDR3 protein. A D gene is named only where the DNA matches it firmly. Clone sizes are given selectively: once, few, many, or a class where the clone is expanded.

size: .
V: TRBV6-1
J: TRBJ1-6
D: TRBD1
DNA: TGTGCCAGCGCAGGGACAGGGCATTCACCCCTCCACTTT
CDR3: CASAGTGHSPLHF

size: few
V: TRBV20-1
J: TRBJ1-6
D: .
DNA: TGCAGTGCTAGAGTCGGCAGATTAAATTCACCCCTCCACTTT
CDR3: CSARVGRLNSPLHF

size: .
V: TRBV6-4
J: TRBJ2-6
D: TRBD1
DNA: TGTGCCAGTGACTCGACAGGGGCTGGGGCCAACGTCCTGACTTTC
CDR3: CASDSTGAGANVLTF

size: few
V: TRBV6-1
J: TRBJ1-5
D: .
DNA: TGTGCCAGCAGAGAGGGGGTAAGCAATCAGCCCCAGCATTTT
CDR3: CASREGVSNQPQHF

size: many
V: TRBV13
J: TRBJ1-1
D: .
DNA: TGTGCCAGCAGCTTAGGGGTGGTTTACACTGAAGCTTTCTTT
CDR3: CASSLGVVYTEAFF

size: .
V: TRBV25-1
J: TRBJ1-6
D: .
DNA: TGTGCCAGCAAAGGTCGCGGGTATTCGTATAATTCACCCCTCCACTTT
CDR3: CASKGRGYSYNSPLHF

size: many
V: TRBV12-3/TRBV12-4
J: TRBJ1-6
D: .
DNA: TGTGCCAGCAGTTTTGCCAGCCATAATTCACCCCTCCACTTT
CDR3: CASSFASHNSPLHF

size: few
V: TRBV4-1
J: TRBJ2-4
D: .
DNA: TGCGCCAGCAGCCAAGACGGGGGTCTAGCCAAAAACATTCAGTACTTC
CDR3: CASSQDGGLAKNIQYF

size: many
V: TRBV11-3
J: TRBJ1-1
D: .
DNA: TGTGCCAGCAAATCCCCGGGCACAGAAGCTTTCTTT
CDR3: CASKSPGTEAFF

size: many
V: TRBV4-1
J: TRBJ2-3
D: .
DNA: TGCGCCAGCAGCCAAGTCTATGACACAGATACGCAGTATTTT
CDR3: CASSQVYDTDTQYF

size: many
V: TRBV9
J: TRBJ2-3
D: .
DNA: TGTGCCAGCAGCACCACAGGGTCTCCGGGGGATACGCAGTATTTT
CDR3: CASSTTGSPGDTQYF

size: .
V: TRBV7-9
J: TRBJ1-4
D: TRBD1
DNA: TGTGCCAGCAGCTCCGCAGGGGGCAACGCCTATGAAAAACTGTTTTTT
CDR3: CASSSAGGNAYEKLFF

size: .
V: TRBV5-4
J: TRBJ2-3
D: .
DNA: TGTGCCAGCAGCTTTCAGGGCGGGGGCCAGAGAGATACGCAGTATTTT
CDR3: CASSFQGGGQRDTQYF

size: many
V: TRBV28
J: TRBJ2-2
D: .
DNA: TGTGCCAGCAGTTCCGAAGTCACCGGGGAGCTGTTTTTT
CDR3: CASSSEVTGELFF

size: many
V: TRBV11-2
J: TRBJ1-2
D: .
DNA: TGTGCCAGCAGCTTAGGGGGGACGAATGGCTACACCTTC
CDR3: CASSLGGTNGYTF

size: many
V: TRBV19
J: TRBJ2-2
D: .
DNA: TGTGCCAGTAGTTGGGGGGACGCGAACACCGGGGAGCTGTTTTTT
CDR3: CASSWGDANTGELFF

size: many
V: TRBV11-2
J: TRBJ2-5
D: .
DNA: TGTGCCAGCAGCTTAGGTTGGGACGGGGCAGAGACCCAGTACTTC
CDR3: CASSLGWDGAETQYF

size: many
V: TRBV5-3
J: TRBJ2-1
D: .
DNA: TGTGCCAGAAGCGTACCGGGACTTTTATACAATGAGCAGTTCTTC
CDR3: CARSVPGLLYNEQFF

size: few
V: TRBV20-1
J: TRBJ2-7
D: TRBD2
DNA: TGCAGTGCTGAGAGGCCAGCGGGGGCCTCCTACGAGCAGTACTTC
CDR3: CSAERPAGASYEQYF

size: many
V: TRBV4-3
J: TRBJ1-5
D: .
DNA: TGCGCCAGCAGCCAAGTGGTCGGGGGATCGGAGCCCCAGCATTTT
CDR3: CASSQVVGGSEPQHF

size: few
V: TRBV27
J: TRBJ1-2
D: .
DNA: TGTGCCAGCAGTCTCAGGGCAAACTATGGCTACACCTTC
CDR3: CASSLRANYGYTF

size: many
V: TRBV10-3
J: TRBJ2-1
D: .
DNA: TGTGCCATCGGTTTAAAGGGTGACAATGAGCAGTTCTTC
CDR3: CAIGLKGDNEQFF

size: few
V: TRBV15
J: TRBJ1-1
D: .
DNA: TGTGCCACCAGCCTAGGGGGACGGACTGAAGCTTTCTTT
CDR3: CATSLGGRTEAFF

size: many
V: TRBV28
J: TRBJ1-5
D: TRBD1
DNA: TGTGCCAGCAGTACCGAGGACAGGGGAGGCAATCAGCCCCAGCATTTT
CDR3: CASSTEDRGGNQPQHF